One sample yielded the 18 T cell receptor beta chains listed below, sequenced in a study of glioma-infiltrating T cells after dendritic cell vaccination. Some clones are missing from TCRdb's copy, which holds only in-frame ones; the method was immunoSEQ multiplex PCR. The sample yields tens of thousands of clones, around 86% seen once. The sample's time point: after dendritic cell vaccination, including at tumor progression/relapse. The specimen was blood, collected after dendritic cell vaccination. Receptor source: a human donor with glioblastoma.

V gene TRBV5-1 combines with J gene TRBJ2-6, with 8 nucleotides matching TRBD1. Germline-derived CDR1 and CDR2 are SGHRS and YFSETQ. This CDR3 has 16 residues. V trimming: 3 bases; J trimming: 3 bases; junction bases outside the gene matches: 5. CDR3 coding DNA: TGCGCCAGCAGCTCGGGACAGGCGAATGGGGCCAACGTCCTGACTTTC. It encodes CASSSGQANGANVLTF.

The rearrangement links TRBV30 to TRBJ1-1, with D maybe TRBD1 (6 bases). V was shortened by 1 base and J by 3 bases, with 15 bases between the two germline ends. From germline, CDR1 is GTSNPN and CDR2 SVGIG (reference sequence). This CDR3 contains 15 residues. The CDR3 DNA is TGTGCCTGGAGTGCCATCCCGCAGGGGCACACTGAAGCTTTCTTT. Translated, it gives CAWSAIPQGHTEAFF.

The CDR3 bases are TGTGCCAGCAGCGGAAAGGCGCAGGGGAACAACTATGGCTACACCTTC. Translated: CASSGKAQGNNYGYTF. The V call is TRBV21-1, the J call TRBJ1-2; the DNA was not compared with TRBD1, the D call given in the table. TRBV21-1 is marked as a pseudogene. The CDR3 loop spans 16 amino acids.

The chain employs TRBV5-4 and TRBJ2-1; weak D call: TRBD2 (7 bases). There are 15 residues in the CDR3. Germline assignment: CDR1 SGHNT and CDR2 YYREEE (reference sequence). Trimming pared 10 bases from V and 0 bases from J, leaving 17 bases between. CDR3 coding DNA: TGTGCCTTCGGCGAGGGGGGGAGCTCCTACAATGAGCAGTTCTTC. It yields the protein CAFGEGGSSYNEQFF. Complete variable domain (other parts from reference TRBV5-4 and TRBJ2-1): ETGVTQSPTHLIKTRGQQVTLRCSSQSGHNTVSWYQQALGQGPQFIFQYYREEENGRGNFPPRFSGLQFPNYSSELNVNALELDDSALYLCAFGEGGSSYNEQFFGPGTRLTVL.

The chain links TRBV11-2 to TRBJ1-6; TRBD1 aligns across 8 bases. CDR3 length: 15 amino acids. CDR1 and CDR2 (germline): SGHAT, FQNNGV. After removal of 2 bases from V and 7 bases from J, the junction contained 4 bases not matched to a gene. For the CDR3, the DNA is TGTGCCAGCAGCTTATGGGACAGGAAGAATTCACCCCTCCACTTT. Translating gives CASSLWDRKNSPLHF.

The V call is TRBV4-1, the J call TRBJ1-6; 7 bases line up with TRBD1. The germline gives CDR1 MGHRA, CDR2 YSYEKL. With 3 bases clipped from V and 13 bases from J, the junction kept 3 bases outside the gene matches. The CDR3 runs 12 residues. CDR3 sequence (DNA): TGCGCCAGCAGCCAGACAGGGATCCCCCTCCACTTT. This sequence encodes CASSQTGIPLHF.

The chain carries TRBV2 and TRBJ1-2; D gene ambiguous. V dropped 6 bases and J dropped 4 bases, with 9 bases sitting between them. CDR1 is SNHLY, CDR2 FYNNEI, per germline. There are 12 residues in the CDR3. The CDR3 DNA reads as TGTGCCAGCAGGTCAAGTAGCTATGGCTACACCTTC. Protein: CASRSSSYGYTF.

The chain joins TRBV9 to TRBJ1-2; D gene ambiguous. V lost 0 bases and J 2 bases, leaving 11 bases between the germline ends. The germline gives CDR1 SGDLS, CDR2 YYNGEE. The CDR3 runs to 15 residues. CDR3 sequence: CASSVDSGTNYGYTF. Here the CDR3 DNA reads TGTGCCAGCAGCGTAGACTCAGGTACCAACTATGGCTACACCTTC.

The sample holds a few counts of this clone. V usage is TRBV5-1 and J usage is TRBJ1-1; D might be TRBD1 (6 bases). CDR1 is SGHRS, CDR2 YFSETQ, per germline. The CDR3 covers 15 residues. V was shortened by 1 base and J by 6 bases, with 16 bases between the two germline ends. The CDR3 loop is CASSLSDSPVAEAFF. The DNA for the CDR3 is TGCGCCAGCAGCTTGTCGGACAGCCCTGTTGCTGAAGCTTTCTTT.

The chain recombines TRBV5-8 with TRBJ2-7, with 10 bases that match TRBD1. This CDR3 is 14 amino acids long. Losses at the gene ends were 4 bases for V and 2 bases for J; bases not matched to a gene: 3. CDR1 is SGHTS and CDR2 is YDEGEE in the germline V gene. The CDR3 region has the DNA TGTGCCAGCAGCCCCGGACAGGGGGCCTACGAGCAGTACTTC. Its protein is CASSPGQGAYEQYF.

The V and J genes are TRBV27 and TRBJ2-5, with D possibly being TRBD2 (6 bases). CDR3 length: 14 amino acids. CDR1 MNHEY and CDR2 SMNVEV come from the germline V gene (reference sequence). V was trimmed by 4 bases and J by 5 bases, leaving 14 bases between them. CDR3 sequence reads: CASSSTGVRETQYF. CDR3 in DNA: TGTGCCAGCAGTTCGACGGGGGTACGGGAGACCCAGTACTTC.

The V and J genes are TRBV5-4 and TRBJ1-1, with a tentative D call TRBD1 (6 bases). The CDR3 runs 18 residues. Germline CDR1 is SGHNT and CDR2 is YYREEE (reference sequence). Trimming shortened V by 4 bases and J by 1 base, and 23 bases separated the two germline ends. The CDR3 sequence: CASSPGAGWASSNTEAFF. For the CDR3, the DNA is TGTGCCAGCAGCCCAGGGGCAGGGTGGGCGTCGTCGAACACTGAAGCTTTCTTT.

The rearrangement uses TRBV7-8 and TRBJ1-1; 12 bases agree with TRBD1. This CDR3 spans 16 amino acids. CDR1 SGHVS and CDR2 FQNEAQ come from the germline V gene. V dropped 6 bases and J dropped 2; count of bases not matched to a gene: 7. CDR3 DNA sequence: TGTGCCAGCAGAGCCGGGACAGGGGGCGAAAACACTGAAGCTTTCTTT. Its protein product is CASRAGTGGENTEAFF.

The chain links TRBV5-1 to TRBJ2-5; D is unresolved. Deletions cut 5 bases from V and 1 base from J, with 12 bases between. The CDR3 has 14 residues. CDR1 is SGHRS, CDR2 YFSETQ, per germline. The CDR3 coding sequence is TGCGCCAGCAGTCCCTACAGTTCCCAAGAGACCCAGTACTTC. Its translation is CASSPYSSQETQYF.

The V gene is TRBV7-2, the J gene TRBJ2-5; D gene unclear. Per the germline V gene, CDR1 is SGHTA and CDR2 is FQGNSA. The CDR3 has 14 residues. Trimming took 4 bases from V and 4 from J, leaving 13 bases between them. CDR3 sequence: CASSYERNSETQYF. In DNA form, the CDR3 reads TGTGCCAGCAGCTACGAAAGAAACTCAGAGACCCAGTACTTC.

This chain connects TRBV7-9 to TRBJ1-2; 8 positions match TRBD1. Trimming took 3 bases from V and 4 from J; bases not matched to a gene: 4. The CDR3 is 14 amino acids. Looked up from germline, CDR1 is SEHNR and CDR2 is FQNEAQ (reference sequence). The CDR3 DNA is TGTGCCAGCAGCTTCCAGGGGGCGACCTATGGCTACACCTTC. Residues: CASSFQGATYGYTF. The variable domain in full, completed from reference TRBV7-9 and TRBJ1-2, reads DTGVSQNPRHKITKRGQNVTFRCDPISEHNRLYWYRQTLGQGPEFLTYFQNEAQLEKSRLLSDRFSAERPKGSFSTLEIQRTEQGDSAMYLCASSFQGATYGYTFGSGTRLTVV.

The rearrangement uses TRBV5-1 and TRBJ2-1; 7 nucleotides agree with TRBD1. Germline V gene lookup returns CDR1 SGHRS and CDR2 YFSETQ. This CDR3 is 13 amino acids long. V shed 4 bases and J 8 bases; nucleotides not matched to a gene: 6. The CDR3 bases are TGCGCCAGCAGCCCGACAGGGTTGCATGAGCAGTTCTTC. Amino acid sequence: CASSPTGLHEQFF.

The genes are TRBV5-1 and TRBJ2-7; tentatively, D is TRBD1 (6 bases). With 4 bases removed from V and 2 bases from J, the gap between germline ends came to 25 bases. The CDR3 runs to 18 residues. Per the germline V gene, CDR1 is SGHRS and CDR2 is YFSETQ. CDR3 region: CASSPLIGRDKLTYEQYF. DNA for the CDR3: TGCGCCAGCAGCCCCCTGATCGGACGGGACAAACTTACCTACGAGCAGTACTTC. Looking up the rest from reference TRBV5-1 and TRBJ2-7 gives the full variable domain: KAGVTQTPRYLIKTRGQQVTLSCSPISGHRSVSWYQQTPGQGLQFLFEYFSETQRNKGNFPGRFSGRQFSNSRSEMNVSTLELGDSALYLCASSPLIGRDKLTYEQYFGPGTRLTVT.